A selection of T cell receptor beta chains follows, all from one sample in a study of PD-1 blockade in classical Hodgkin lymphoma. Assay: immunoSEQ multiplex PCR; the TCRdb copy retains only in-frame clones and omits some. The data hold 29,000 or so clones, with 70% to 90% observed a single time. The specimen was CD4+ T cells from blood, collected before the fourth cycle of nivolumab. The receptors were gathered from a human donor with classical Hodgkin lymphoma. CDR3s include the opening cysteine and the closing phenylalanine or tryptophan. The D gene is left open where the match is weak. A clone size is listed for some rows: how often the clone was seen (once, few, many), or a class if it is expanded.

J	V	length	D	size	DNA	CDR3
TRBJ2-5	TRBV23-1	15	-	-	TGCGCCAGCAGTCGGGTCCCTACCTCACAAGAGACCCAGTACTTC	CASSRVPTSQETQYF
TRBJ1-5	TRBV19	15	-	-	TGTGCCAGTAGTATCCCCGTCACGGCGAATCAGCCCCAGCATTTT	CASSIPVTANQPQHF
TRBJ1-5	TRBV5-5	17	TRBD1	-	TGTGCCAGCAGCTATCTCCCCGGGACAGTAAGCAATCAGCCCCAGCATTTT	CASSYLPGTVSNQPQHF
TRBJ1-4	TRBV6-5	15	TRBD1	once	TGTGCCAGCAGTTACTCGACAGGGGAAGTCGAAAAACTGTTTTTT	CASSYSTGEVEKLFF
TRBJ1-3	TRBV5-1	14	TRBD1	-	TGCGCCAGCAGCCACGGGACAGCTGGAAACACCATATATTTT	CASSHGTAGNTIYF
TRBJ2-1	TRBV7-6	14	-	-	TGTGCCAGCAGCCAAACGTGGATCCCAGATGGGCAGTTCTTC	CASSQTWIPDGQFF
TRBJ2-7	TRBV7-9	12	-	-	TGTGCCAGCAGCTCCCCCTCCTACGAGCAGTACTTC	CASSSPSYEQYF
TRBJ2-7	TRBV19	13	-	once	TGTGCCAGTAGTACAAATACAGGGTACGAGCAGTACTTC	CASSTNTGYEQYF
TRBJ1-4	TRBV5-1	15	-	-	TGCGCCAGCAGGGATCCGAGAGGACAAAATGAAAAACTGTTTTTT	CASRDPRGQNEKLFF
TRBJ2-7	TRBV6-5	15	-	-	TGTGCCAGCAGTTACGATCCAAGGCAACGATACGAGCAGTACTTC	CASSYDPRQRYEQYF
TRBJ1-1	TRBV7-9	15	-	-	TGTGCCAGCAGCTCACAGGGTTTTGCGAACACTGAAGCTTTCTTT	CASSSQGFANTEAFF
TRBJ2-2	TRBV11-3	14	-	-	TGTGCCAGCAGCCCAGGGGTTCGGACCGGGGAGCTGTTTTTT	CASSPGVRTGELFF
TRBJ1-2	TRBV9	14	TRBD1	-	TGTGCCAGCAGCGCCGGACAGGGGGCGCCCGGCTACACCTTC	CASSAGQGAPGYTF
TRBJ1-2	TRBV9	13	-	-	TGTGCCAGCAGCGTAGCGACAGGTGGGGGCTACACCTTC	CASSVATGGGYTF
TRBJ1-4	TRBV2	13	-	-	TGTGCCAGCTCCCGGAGAATGGATGAAAAACTGTTTTTT	CASSRRMDEKLFF
TRBJ1-5	TRBV28	14	TRBD1	-	TGTGCCAGCAGTCCGGGGGACAGCCCTCAGCCCCAGCATTTT	CASSPGDSPQPQHF
TRBJ2-4	TRBV18	21	TRBD1	once	TGTGCCAGCTCACCCCTTAAGACAGGGACCGTACTTCCATTAGCCAAAAACATTCAGTACTTC	CASSPLKTGTVLPLAKNIQYF
TRBJ2-3	TRBV9	14	-	-	TGTGCCAGCACCGGAGAGCGGGGCACAGATACGCAGTATTTT	CASTGERGTDTQYF
TRBJ2-3	TRBV5-1	14	-	-	TGCGCCAGCAGCTTGGATTTAAGCGCAGATACGCAGTATTTT	CASSLDLSADTQYF
TRBJ2-7	TRBV6-5	14	TRBD1	-	TGTGCCAGCCGACGACAGGGATTCTCCTACGAGCAGTACTTC	CASRRQGFSYEQYF
TRBJ2-3	TRBV5-1	15	-	once	TGCGCCAGCAGCTTGACAGGGTCGAGCACAGATACGCAGTATTTT	CASSLTGSSTDTQYF
TRBJ1-2	TRBV5-1	14	TRBD1	few	TGCGCCAGCAGTTCGGACAGGGCACTTAATGGCTACACCTTC	CASSSDRALNGYTF
TRBJ2-1	TRBV6-1	14	TRBD2	-	TGTGCCAGCAGACCGGGACTAGCCTTCAATGAGCAGTTCTTC	CASRPGLAFNEQFF
TRBJ2-3	TRBV7-9	14	-	once	TGTGCCAGCCGTAGATGGGCCGGAACAGATACGCAGTATTTT	CASRRWAGTDTQYF
TRBJ2-1	TRBV7-2	11	-	few	TGTGCCAGCAGACGGGACAATGAGCAGTTCTTC	CASRRDNEQFF
TRBJ2-7	TRBV29-1	15	TRBD1	once	TGCAGCGTTGTGACGCTTGGGGACAGGGTCTACGAGCAGTACTTC	CSVVTLGDRVYEQYF
TRBJ2-7	TRBV7-9	16	TRBD1	-	TGTGCCAGCAGCTCCACTCCGGGACAGGGTTCTCTCGAGCAGTACTTC	CASSSTPGQGSLEQYF
TRBJ1-2	TRBV6-5	11	-	-	TGTGCCAGCAGTCCGTTAAATGGCTACACCTTC	CASSPLNGYTF
TRBJ2-7	TRBV6-5	15	-	-	TGTGCCAGCATCCGGACACTTTCCCACCCCTACGAGCAGTACTTC	CASIRTLSHPYEQYF
TRBJ1-6	TRBV9	14	TRBD1	-	TGTGCCAGCATTAGACAGGGGGGTAATTCACCCCTCCACTTT	CASIRQGGNSPLHF
TRBJ1-4	TRBV5-1	17	TRBD1	-	TGCGCCAGCAGCCCAACCGGGACAGGGGGCGCCCGGGAAAAACTGTTTTTT	CASSPTGTGGAREKLFF